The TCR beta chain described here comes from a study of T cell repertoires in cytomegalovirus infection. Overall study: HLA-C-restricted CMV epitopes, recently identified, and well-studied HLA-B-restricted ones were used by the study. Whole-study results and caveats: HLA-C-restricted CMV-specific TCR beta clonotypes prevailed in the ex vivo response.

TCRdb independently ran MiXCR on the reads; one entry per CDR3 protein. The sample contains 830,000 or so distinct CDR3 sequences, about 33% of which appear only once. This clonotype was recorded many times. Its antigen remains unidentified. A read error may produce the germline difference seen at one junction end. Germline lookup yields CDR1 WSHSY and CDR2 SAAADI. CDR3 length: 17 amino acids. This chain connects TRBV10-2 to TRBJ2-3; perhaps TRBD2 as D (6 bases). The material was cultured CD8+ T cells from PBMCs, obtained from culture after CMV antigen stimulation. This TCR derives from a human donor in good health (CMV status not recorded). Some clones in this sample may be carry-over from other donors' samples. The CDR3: CASREFGGSGSTDTQYF. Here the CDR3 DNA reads TGCGCCAGCAGGGAGTTCGGGGGTTCCGGGAGCACAGATACGCAGTATTTT.